These T cell receptor beta chains were read from a single sample in a study of shared clonotypes between healthy human individuals. The method was immunoSEQ multiplex PCR; TCRdb's version includes in-frame clones alone and lacks a portion of them. The table has around 480,000 clones, roughly 85% seen once; the top ten hold 9.5% to 15%. Sequenced input: PBMCs. These receptors all come from a woman between 40 and 55 years old in good health. Some clones in this sample may be carry-over from other donors' samples. Each CDR3 is given with its conserved first and last residue. A D gene is named only where the DNA matches it firmly. The listing skips clone size in some rows; elsewhere it reads once, few, many or a size class.

V	J	D	size	DNA	CDR3
TRBV23-1	TRBJ2-7	-	-	TGCGCCAGCAGTCAATGGGGCTACGAGCAGTACTTC	CASSQWGYEQYF
TRBV5-4	TRBJ2-5	-	-	TGTGCCAGCAGCACACCTCAGGAGAGGGGGACCCAGTACTTC	CASSTPQERGTQYF
TRBV5-7	TRBJ2-7	TRBD2	-	TGTGCCAGCAGCTCGCCACTAGCGGATTCCTACGAGCAGTACTTC	CASSSPLADSYEQYF
TRBV5-6	TRBJ1-1	-	-	TGTGCCAGCAGCCCCCGGTCCTTCCCTGAATTTATGAACACTGAAGCTTTCTTT	CASSPRSFPEFMNTEAFF
TRBV19	TRBJ1-2	TRBD1	-	TGTGCCAGTAGTTCCCGGACAGGGTACTATGGCTACACCTTC	CASSSRTGYYGYTF
TRBV14	TRBJ1-1	-	-	TGTGCCAGCAGCCAGCCCCCGGGACTTGAAGCTTTCTTT	CASSQPPGLEAFF
TRBV30	TRBJ2-7	-	once	TGTGCCTGGAGTGGGTCAGCTGGAACCTACGAGCAGTACTTC	CAWSGSAGTYEQYF
TRBV2	TRBJ2-1	-	-	TGTGCCAGCAGTGAACAAGCTAGGGACAATGAGCAGTTCTTC	CASSEQARDNEQFF
TRBV29-1	TRBJ2-3	-	-	TGCAGCGTTGAAACTCTAGCGCAAAACACAGATACGCAGTATTTT	CSVETLAQNTDTQYF
TRBV7-2	TRBJ2-5	-	-	TGTGCCAGCAGCTTAGCGAGGGGGGCGGAGGAGACCCAGTACTTC	CASSLARGAEETQYF
TRBV7-2	TRBJ2-2	-	-	TGTGCCAGCAGCTTAGTAGTGGGGTCCGGGGAGCTGTTTTTT	CASSLVVGSGELFF
TRBV27	TRBJ1-1	-	few	TGTGCCAGCAGTTTAATCCCCGACCCGGAGAACACTGAAGCTTTCTTT	CASSLIPDPENTEAFF
TRBV30	TRBJ1-6	TRBD1	-	TGTGCCTGGAGTAGGGACAGGGGTGGTTCACCCCTCCACTTT	CAWSRDRGGSPLHF
TRBV10-3	TRBJ2-1	TRBD2	-	TGTGCCATCAGCCTCGGACTAGCTTCCCACAATGAGCAGTTCTTC	CAISLGLASHNEQFF
TRBV10-3	TRBJ1-2	TRBD1	-	TGTGCCATCAGTGAGTCGGGGACAGGGGCCGTTGGGGATGGCTACACCTTC	CAISESGTGAVGDGYTF
TRBV5-1	TRBJ2-1	TRBD2	-	TGCGCCAGCAGCTTCCTTAGCGGGAGCTCCTACAATGAGCAGTTCTTC	CASSFLSGSSYNEQFF
TRBV6-1	TRBJ1-3	-	-	TGTGCCAGCAGTGACGCGGCCGGGGAACCCTTCGGAAACACCATATATTTT	CASSDAAGEPFGNTIYF
TRBV5-1	TRBJ2-1	-	-	TGCGCCAGCACCCGCACCGATAGCGGCCGCAATGAGCAGTTCTTC	CASTRTDSGRNEQFF
TRBV7-2	TRBJ2-5	-	-	TGTGCCAGCAGCTTAGCCATCCAAGAGACCCAGTACTTC	CASSLAIQETQYF
TRBV5-1	TRBJ2-1	TRBD1	-	TGCGCCAGCAGCTTGGTCGCGACAGGGAACAATGAGCAGTTCTTC	CASSLVATGNNEQFF
TRBV5-4	TRBJ1-2	-	-	TGTGCCAGCAGCTTGGATGGGCACTATGGCTACACCTTC	CASSLDGHYGYTF
TRBV15	TRBJ1-4	-	-	TGTGCCACCAGCAGAGACGTTATGGGGGGAAATGAAAAACTGTTTTTT	CATSRDVMGGNEKLFF
TRBV28	TRBJ2-7	-	-	TGTGCCAGCAGTTTAACCTCCTACTGGCAGTACTTC	CASSLTSYWQYF
TRBV18	TRBJ2-5	-	-	TGTGCCAGCTCACCCGGGGTAGAGACCCAGTACTTC	CASSPGVETQYF
TRBV7-9	TRBJ2-1	-	-	TGTGCCAGCAGCTTCCTGAGTTTTGGCAATGAGCAGTTCTTC	CASSFLSFGNEQFF
TRBV7-3	TRBJ2-1	TRBD2	-	TGTGCCAGCAGCCTCCCGGGGGGAGCGGGAGGGGTCCACAATGAGCAGTTCTTC	CASSLPGGAGGVHNEQFF
TRBV6-6	TRBJ2-3	TRBD1	-	TGTGCCAGCAGCCCTGGGACAGGGAGCACAGATACGCAGTATTTT	CASSPGTGSTDTQYF
TRBV10-3	TRBJ2-5	-	-	TGTGCCACCAAAGAGGGGGTTACGTACCAAGAGACCCAGTACTTC	CATKEGVTYQETQYF
TRBV28	TRBJ2-7	TRBD1	-	TGTGCCAGCTCACGGACAGGGCCCTACGAGCAGTACTTC	CASSRTGPYEQYF
TRBV4-3	TRBJ2-3	TRBD2	few	TGCGCCAGCAGCCAGAGGGTTCCGGGACTAGCGGGAGCTGGAGATACGCAGTATTTT	CASSQRVPGLAGAGDTQYF
TRBV7-9	TRBJ1-2	-	once	TGTGCCAGCAGCCCTGAGGACAGAGGCTACACCTTC	CASSPEDRGYTF
TRBV2	TRBJ1-5	-	-	TGTGCCAGCAACAAAGGGTGGGGTCAGCCCCAGCATTTT	CASNKGWGQPQHF
TRBV29-1	TRBJ1-1	-	few	TGCAGCGTTGCCACTGAAGCTTTCTTT	CSVATEAFF
TRBV28	TRBJ2-3	-	-	TGTGCCAGCAGTTTAAGTTTTCGCGCTAGCACAGATACGCAGTATTTT	CASSLSFRASTDTQYF
TRBV7-9	TRBJ1-2	-	-	TGTGCCAGCAGCTTAGGCGTATTCGGCTACACCTTC	CASSLGVFGYTF
TRBV5-1	TRBJ2-5	-	-	TGCGCCAGCTCCCAAAGGAGCCGCGGGGAGACCCAGTACTTC	CASSQRSRGETQYF
TRBV5-1	TRBJ2-7	TRBD2	-	TGCGCCAGCAGCTTGGCCTTAGCGGGTGCCTCCTACGAGCAGTACTTC	CASSLALAGASYEQYF
TRBV5-5	TRBJ2-5	-	-	TGTGCCAGCAGCTTCGGACTGCTGAAGACCCAGTACTTC	CASSFGLLKTQYF
TRBV6-5	TRBJ2-2	-	-	TGTGCCAGCAGTGCGAGCAGGGGCGGCACCGGGGAGCTGTTTTTT	CASSASRGGTGELFF
TRBV7-9	TRBJ2-3	-	-	TGTGCCAGCCAGGCTAGCCGTTCAGATACGCAGTATTTT	CASQASRSDTQYF
TRBV29-1	TRBJ2-1	TRBD2	-	TGCAGCGGTTTCACTAGCGGGAGGGCCGGTGAGCAGTTCTTC	CSGFTSGRAGEQFF
TRBV5-6	TRBJ2-5	-	once	TGTGCCAGCAGCTTTAGGGGGGAAGAGACCCAGTACTTC	CASSFRGEETQYF
TRBV7-3	TRBJ2-2	-	-	TGTGCCAGCAGCGGACCTAGCGGGGAGCTGTTTTTT	CASSGPSGELFF
TRBV19	TRBJ2-2	-	many	TGTGCCAGTAGTAACCACGGGGAGCTGTTTTTT	CASSNHGELFF
TRBV4-2	TRBJ2-7	-	-	TGTGCCAGCAGCTTCGGGCGGACCTACGAGCAGTACTTC	CASSFGRTYEQYF
TRBV5-6	TRBJ2-5	-	-	TGTGCCAGCAGCTTACAAGAGACCCAGTACTTC	CASSLQETQYF
TRBV5-1	TRBJ2-3	-	-	TGCGCCAGCAGCTTGGGGGCCGGGAGCACAGATACGCAGTATTTT	CASSLGAGSTDTQYF
TRBV18	TRBJ2-3	-	many	TGTGCCAGCTCACCGTGGGGAGATACGCAGTATTTT	CASSPWGDTQYF
TRBV30	TRBJ2-1	TRBD2	-	TGTGCCTGGAGTCCTTGGACTGGAGCGGGACAGTTCTTC	CAWSPWTGAGQFF
TRBV11-1	TRBJ2-1	TRBD2	-	TGTGCCAGCAGCCCCAGTGGACTAGCGGGAGGGAGCTCCTACAATGAGCAGTTCTTC	CASSPSGLAGGSSYNEQFF
TRBV21-1	TRBJ2-2	-	once	TGTGCCAGCAGCAAACGGGGACAGGGCAACACCGGGGAGCTGTTTTTT	CASSKRGQGNTGELFF
TRBV29-1	TRBJ2-7	-	-	TGTGGCGTTGAAGGGGCCTACGAGCAGTACTTC	CGVEGAYEQYF
TRBV28	TRBJ2-7	-	-	TGTGCCAGCAGTCCGGTCGACCGCTACGAGCAGTACTTC	CASSPVDRYEQYF
TRBV28	TRBJ2-7	TRBD1	-	TGTGCCAGCAACTCGAGGGGCGATATAGGACAGGGTAACTTC	CASNSRGDIGQGNF